Each of the 17 T cell receptor beta chains below was sequenced from the same sample in a study of T-cell memory formation after mild COVID-19. TCRdb recomputed calls from the 5' RACE reads with MiXCR, one row per CDR3 protein. The sample has hundreds of thousands of distinct CDR3 sequences, about 23% seen once. The sample comprised PBMCs or a T cell subset sorted from them (not recorded which). The receptors were sampled from an adult woman who had mild COVID-19 (a few samples of this study predate the infection). Cell type and time point are not known.

This clonotype has a handful of counts. The chain has TRBV5-1 and TRBJ2-3, with 8 positions matching TRBD2. The V gene end was trimmed by 3 bases and the J gene end by 0 bases; junction bases not matched to a gene: 6. CDR3 length: 16 residues. Germline lookup yields CDR1 SGHRS and CDR2 YFSETQ. CDR3 DNA: TGCGCCAGCAGCTCGTTTAGCGGGGATAGCACAGATACGCAGTATTTT. Its translation is CASSSFSGDSTDTQYF.

V and J are TRBV2 and TRBJ2-5; the match to TRBD2 covers 10 bases. There are 17 residues in the CDR3. V lost 1 base and J lost 4; bases outside the gene matches: 9. Per germline, CDR1 SNHLY and CDR2 FYNNEI. The CDR3 region is CASSEGLAGVSGETQYF. In DNA form, the CDR3 reads TGTGCCAGCAGTGAAGGCCTAGCGGGGGTGAGCGGAGAGACCCAGTACTTC. The whole variable domain, filled in from reference TRBV2 and TRBJ2-5, reads EPEVTQTPSHQVTQMGQEVILRCVPISNHLYFYWYRQILGQKVEFLVSFYNNEISEKSEIFDDQFSVERPDGSNFTLKIRSTKLEDSAMYFCASSEGLAGVSGETQYFGPGTRLLVL.

This chain connects TRBV4-3 to TRBJ2-2, with TRBD1 matching 8 bases. Per germline, CDR1 LGHNA and CDR2 YSLEER. The CDR3 has 16 amino acids. The J segment lost 1 base and the V segment lost 1 base, leaving 2 bases of the junction unmatched. The CDR3 DNA reads TGCGCCAGCAGCCAAGCTGGGACAGGGAACACCGGGGAGCTGTTTTTT. As protein: CASSQAGTGNTGELFF.

The rearrangement uses TRBV30 and TRBJ2-7, with 7 bases lining up with TRBD1. The CDR3 totals 17 residues. After removal of 1 base from V and 2 bases from J, the junction contained 14 bases not matched to a gene. Germline CDR1 is GTSNPN and CDR2 is SVGIG (reference sequence). The CDR3 reads CAWSGRGRVIHPYEQYF. As DNA, the CDR3 is TGTGCCTGGAGTGGAAGGGGGCGAGTGATTCATCCCTACGAGCAGTACTTC. The full variable domain, completed using reference TRBV30 and TRBJ2-7, is SQTIHQWPATLVQPVGSPLSLECTVEGTSNPNLYWYRQAAGRGLQLLFYSVGIGQISSEVPQNLSASRPQDRQFILSSKKLLLSDSGFYLCAWSGRGRVIHPYEQYFGPGTRLTVT.

In its sample, this clonotype was seen a few times. The rearrangement joins TRBV7-8 to TRBJ1-5, with 9 bases fitting TRBD1. Germline lookup yields CDR1 SGHVS and CDR2 FQNEAQ. This CDR3 contains 16 residues. Trimming removed 5 bases from V and 6 bases from J; junction bases left unmatched: 11. CDR3 in amino acids: CASSRTRDREGQPQHF. In DNA, the CDR3 is TGTGCCAGCAGCCGAACCCGGGACAGGGAGGGTCAGCCCCAGCATTTT.

There are a few counts of this clonotype. This chain connects TRBV5-1 to TRBJ1-2, with 8 bases matching TRBD1. This CDR3 contains 15 residues. V was pared by 4 bases and J by 4 bases, with 9 bases of the junction left unmatched. Germline assignment: CDR1 SGHRS and CDR2 YFSETQ. Here the CDR3 reads CASSPVQGEGYGYTF. Here the CDR3 DNA reads TGCGCCAGCAGCCCAGTACAGGGGGAGGGCTATGGCTACACCTTC.

The chain links TRBV7-2 to TRBJ2-6, with D perhaps matching TRBD1 (6 bases). V was pared by 4 bases and J by 4 bases, with 11 bases between. Germline V gene sequence: CDR1 SGHTA, CDR2 FQGNSA. This CDR3 comprises 15 residues. CDR3 amino acids: CASSSTGPGANVLTF. The CDR3 DNA reads TGTGCCAGCAGCTCCACAGGGCCCGGGGCCAACGTCCTGACTTTC.

The gene calls are TRBV15 and TRBJ2-7; a possible D gene is TRBD1 (5 bases). The CDR3 totals 14 residues. The V end was cut by 0 bases, the J end by 3 bases, with 9 bases between. Germline-derived CDR1 and CDR2 are LNHNV and YYDKDF (reference sequence). The CDR3 nucleotides read TGTGCCACCAGCAGAGATACAGGCCACTACGAGCAGTACTTC. Encoded protein: CATSRDTGHYEQYF.

The chain combines TRBV18 with TRBJ1-1; D not resolved. Germline lookup yields CDR1 KGHSH and CDR2 LQKENI. Between the trimmed V and J ends, which lost 3 bases and 11 bases, there was a span of 10 bases. The CDR3 has 11 residues. This CDR3 reads CASSPSEEAFF. DNA for the CDR3: TGTGCCAGCTCACCGTCCGAGGAGGCTTTCTTT.

This clonotype came up a few times. This chain uses TRBV12-3 or TRBV12-4 with TRBJ2-7; 8 bases line up with TRBD1. With 6 bases clipped from V and 6 bases from J, the junction kept 7 bases outside the gene matches. The CDR3 contains 13 residues. CDR3 sequence (DNA): TGTGCCAGCAGCGCGCGGACAGGGACCGAGCAGTACTTC. The encoded protein is CASSARTGTEQYF.

This clonotype was seen a handful of times. The chain employs TRBV4-1 and TRBJ2-1, with TRBD2 matching 13 bases. The germline V gene encodes CDR1 MGHRA and CDR2 YSYEKL. The CDR3 covers 16 residues. V lost 4 bases to trimming and J lost 5 bases; unmatched junction nucleotides: 5. The CDR3 nucleotides are TGCGCCAGCAGCCGCCGACTAGCGGGGGGCCACAATGAGCAGTTCTTC. Protein product: CASSRRLAGGHNEQFF.

This clonotype was counted between two and nine times. The chain recombines TRBV20-1 with TRBJ1-6; TRBD1 might be the D (6 bases). V lost 5 bases to trimming and J lost 7 bases, with 15 bases between them. The CDR3 extends over 14 amino acids. Germline lookup yields CDR1 DFQATT and CDR2 SNEGSKA (reference sequence). The CDR3 protein is CSAGGGQGNSPLHF. The DNA of the CDR3 is TGCAGTGCTGGTGGAGGGCAGGGGAATTCACCCCTCCACTTT.

This clonotype was picked up a small number of times. The V and J genes are TRBV20-1 and TRBJ1-2, with 7 bases matching TRBD1. Germline V gene sequence: CDR1 DFQATT, CDR2 SNEGSKA (reference sequence). V lost 8 bases and J lost 1; bases outside the gene matches: 13. There are 15 residues in the CDR3. DNA of the CDR3: TGCAGTCCGCTAGGCCGGGACAGATATAACTATGGCTACACCTTC. Its protein product is CSPLGRDRYNYGYTF.

The chain uses TRBV9 and TRBJ2-3; D ambiguous. Germline values: CDR1 SGDLS, CDR2 YYNGEE. There are 15 residues in the CDR3. The V and J ends lost 0 bases and 3 bases respectively, with 11 bases between them. The CDR3 DNA follows: TGTGCCAGCAGCGTAGATTCGTTGGGTACAGATACGCAGTATTTT. It encodes CASSVDSLGTDTQYF.

This clonotype was counted at least ten times. The chain has TRBV7-2 and TRBJ2-1, with 9 nucleotides matching TRBD2. This CDR3 is built from 14 residues. Germline V gene sequence: CDR1 SGHTA, CDR2 FQGNSA. V was clipped by 4 bases and J by 6 bases; unmatched bases: 4. The CDR3 spells CASSSGLAVNEQFF. The CDR3 nucleotides read TGTGCCAGCAGCTCGGGACTAGCAGTCAATGAGCAGTTCTTC.

This clonotype appeared a few times. The J gene is TRBJ2-5, the V gene TRBV29-1; 8 bases agree with TRBD1. The CDR3 is made up of 14 amino acids. The V segment lost 3 bases and the J segment 5 bases; nucleotides outside the gene matches: 8. Germline loops: CDR1 SQVTM, CDR2 ANQGSEA. As DNA, the CDR3 is TGCAGCGTTGACTCCAGGGGGCAGAGGGAGACCCAGTACTTC. Translation: CSVDSRGQRETQYF.

The rearrangement joins TRBV19 to TRBJ2-1, with 7 bases lining up with TRBD2. Per germline, CDR1 LNHDA and CDR2 SQIVND (reference sequence). Trimming took 3 bases from V and 7 from J; bases not matched to a gene: 6. The CDR3 totals 14 residues. CDR3 sequence reads: CASSMVGGSNEQFF. The CDR3 DNA follows: TGTGCCAGTAGTATGGTGGGGGGGAGTAATGAGCAGTTCTTC.